The present T cell receptor (beta chain) was sequenced within a study of T cell responses to AZD1222 COVID-19 vaccine. The overall study: Pooling covered second doses at about 4 or about 12 weeks.

To note about this clone: Its target is unknown.

Measured with immunoSEQ multiplex PCR; TCRdb has only the in-frame clones, and not every one. The sample shows 130,000 or so clones, about 90% of them seen only once. General observations from the study: Sampling captured repertoires only after the peak T cell response.

Germline values: CDR1 SGHAT, CDR2 FQNNGV. The CDR3 spans 14 residues. The ends were cut back, 5 bases at V and 2 bases at J, with 13 bases in the middle. This receptor was identified in an adult in good health. The sequencing used peripheral blood, collected on day 0 of AZD1222 vaccination. V gene TRBV11-2 combines with J gene TRBJ2-7; possible D gene TRBD1, 6 bases. The CDR3 DNA follows: TGTGCCAGCAGCCACTATCAGGGGACCTACGAGCAGTACTTC. Protein sequence: CASSHYQGTYEQYF. The whole variable domain, filled in from reference TRBV11-2 and TRBJ2-7, reads EAGVAQSPRYKIIEKRQSVAFWCNPISGHATLYWYQQILGQGPKLLIQFQNNGVVDDSQLPKDRFSAERLKGVDSTLKIQPAKLEDSAVYLCASSHYQGTYEQYFGPGTRLTVT.